These 15 T cell receptor beta chains were sequenced from one sample in a study of cytomegalovirus exposure and HLA in healthy donors. PCR primers comprised 60 Vbeta and 13 Jbeta primers. Generated by immunoSEQ multiplex PCR, the TCRdb table keeps only in-frame clones and is missing some. The table shows over 100,000 clones, with over 75% occurring only once. The sample consisted of PBMCs. These receptors came from a man in his 60s in good health and CMV-seropositive.

The chain has TRBV5-1 and TRBJ2-1; weak D call: TRBD2 (7 bases). This CDR3 region has 14 residues. V lost 2 bases to trimming and J lost 3 bases, with 9 bases between them. CDR1 SGHRS and CDR2 YFSETQ come from the germline V gene. CDR3: CASSLGGDYNEQFF. The CDR3 DNA sequence: TGCGCCAGCAGCTTAGGGGGGGACTACAATGAGCAGTTCTTC.

This chain uses TRBV27 with TRBJ2-1, with D possibly TRBD1 on 7 matching bases. Germline V lookup: CDR1 MNHEY, CDR2 SMNVEV (reference sequence). This CDR3 spans 13 amino acids. Trimming left V 6 bases short and J 6 bases short, with 12 bases between. The CDR3 DNA sequence: TGTGCCAGCAGACCCCAGGGGGGCAATGAGCAGTTCTTC. It translates to CASRPQGGNEQFF.

The chain joins TRBV6-5 to TRBJ2-5; 11 bases fit TRBD1. The CDR3 is 14 residues long. Trimming removed 7 bases from V and 5 bases from J; junction bases left unmatched: 6. Germline V gives CDR1 MNHEY, CDR2 SVGAGI. In DNA form, the CDR3 reads TGTGCCAGCACGGGACAGGGGGTCTTGGAGACCCAGTACTTC. Protein product: CASTGQGVLETQYF.

The genes are TRBV5-8 and TRBJ2-7; TRBD2 matches at 9 bases. Losses at the gene ends were 0 bases for V and 2 bases for J; bases not matched to a gene: 9. The germline gives CDR1 SGHTS, CDR2 YDEGEE. This CDR3 has 17 residues. Here the CDR3 reads CASSLVAGGMITYEQYF. Written as DNA, the CDR3 is TGTGCCAGCAGCTTGGTGGCGGGGGGGATGATTACCTACGAGCAGTACTTC.

A few counts support this clone. The rearrangement uses TRBV19 and TRBJ2-1; D perhaps matches TRBD1 (6 bases). Looked up from germline, CDR1 is LNHDA and CDR2 is SQIVND (reference sequence). V was trimmed by 4 bases and J by 9 bases, leaving 10 bases between them. This CDR3 comprises 12 residues. CDR3 nucleotides: TGTGCCAGTAGTACCCAGGGGAGTGAGCAGTTCTTC. It codes for CASSTQGSEQFF.

The chain is built from TRBV11-2 and TRBJ1-6; 7 bases match TRBD1. CDR1 and CDR2 from the germline V gene are SGHAT and FQNNGV. Unmatched junction bases numbered 15, after V lost 0 bases and J lost 7 bases. The CDR3 totals 19 residues. The DNA for the CDR3 is TGTGCCAGCAGCTTAGATCCTTGGGGGAGACAGGGTCTCAATTCACCCCTCCACTTT. This sequence encodes CASSLDPWGRQGLNSPLHF.

The genes are TRBV10-3 and TRBJ2-7; 7 nucleotides line up with TRBD1. CDR1 is ENHRY, CDR2 SYGVKD, per germline. CDR3 size: 13 residues. V trimming: 8 bases; J trimming: 7 bases; junction bases outside the gene matches: 11. CDR3 amino acids: CAISGQDRREQYF. CDR3 DNA sequence: TGTGCCATCTCCGGACAGGACCGTCGGGAGCAGTACTTC.

V usage is TRBV15 and J usage is TRBJ2-7, with D possibly matching TRBD1 (5 bases). Trimming took off 0 bases at V and 0 bases at J, with 12 bases between the two ends. The CDR3 extends over 16 amino acids. Germline CDR1 is LNHNV and CDR2 is YYDKDF (reference sequence). The CDR3: CATSREGRQSSYEQYF. The CDR3 DNA reads TGTGCCACCAGCAGAGAAGGCCGACAGAGCTCCTACGAGCAGTACTTC.

This clone was seen a few times. The CDR3 region has the DNA TGTGCCAGCAGTGAAGCAGGGGGTTCCTACGAGCAGTACTTC. Protein sequence: CASSEAGGSYEQYF. This chain uses TRBV6-1 with TRBJ2-7, with a possible D match to TRBD1 (6 bases). Germline V lookup: CDR1 MNHNS, CDR2 SASEGT. V was clipped by 0 bases and J by 1 base, with 7 bases between them. The CDR3 extends over 14 amino acids.

The chain carries TRBV25-1 and TRBJ2-1, with 9 bases fitting TRBD1. The CDR3 runs 17 residues. Per germline, CDR1 MGHDK and CDR2 SYGVNS. V lost 5 bases to trimming and J lost 4 bases; unmatched junction nucleotides: 12. The CDR3 reads CASSNLTGTGKYNEQFF. Written as DNA, the CDR3 is TGTGCCAGCAGTAACTTAACCGGGACAGGGAAGTACAATGAGCAGTTCTTC.

This clone occurred a few times. The junction departs from the called germline gene at one end, perhaps through a read error. The chain uses TRBV7-9 and TRBJ1-6; D uncertain. Germline-derived CDR1 and CDR2 are SEHNR and FQNEAQ (reference sequence). This CDR3 region has 12 residues. CDR3 sequence reads: CSSSFRGSPLHF. In DNA, the CDR3 is TGTTCCAGCAGCTTTCGAGGTTCACCCCTCCACTTT.

The V gene is TRBV2, the J gene TRBJ1-6; D may be TRBD1 (6 bases). The germline gives CDR1 SNHLY, CDR2 FYNNEI. CDR3 length equals 14 residues. Trimming took off 2 bases at V and 8 bases at J, with 10 bases between the two ends. This CDR3 reads CASSELQGYSPLHF. The CDR3, as DNA: TGTGCCAGCAGTGAACTACAGGGCTATTCACCCCTCCACTTT.

The rearrangement uses TRBV2 and TRBJ1-2, with 10 bases lining up with TRBD1. With 6 bases clipped from V and 7 bases from J, the junction kept 8 bases outside the gene matches. The CDR3 is made up of 14 amino acids. Looked up from germline, CDR1 is SNHLY and CDR2 is FYNNEI. CDR3 in amino acids: CASRGDRGQVGYTF. The CDR3 DNA is TGTGCCAGCAGAGGCGACAGGGGGCAGGTTGGCTACACCTTC.

V is TRBV5-4 and J is TRBJ2-1; 11 bases agree with TRBD2. After removal of 0 bases from V and 4 bases from J, the junction contained 3 bases not matched to a gene. CDR1 and CDR2 (germline): SGHNT, YYREEE (reference sequence). The CDR3 is 16 residues long. The CDR3 DNA reads TGTGCCAGCAGCTTGGACACTAGCGGGGGTTACAATGAGCAGTTCTTC. This codes for CASSLDTSGGYNEQFF.

V usage is TRBV9 and J usage is TRBJ2-7; D may be TRBD2 (5 bases). The CDR3 loop spans 14 amino acids. Germline assignment: CDR1 SGDLS and CDR2 YYNGEE. V lost 0 bases and J lost 2, with 9 bases in between. The CDR3 DNA reads as TGTGCCAGCAGCGTAGCTGGGGAGACCTACGAGCAGTACTTC. Its protein is CASSVAGETYEQYF.